This T cell receptor beta chain was recovered during a study of blood T cell repertoires in COVID-19. The length of the CDR3 is 13 residues. Looked up from germline, CDR1 is MRHNA and CDR2 is SNTAGT. V shed 5 bases and J 6 bases; nucleotides not matched to a gene: 4. Data came from immunoSEQ multiplex PCR; TCRdb stores just in-frame clones and leaves some out. The sample includes some 200,000 clones, roughly 75% of them seen just once. This receptor was taken from a woman in her 70s with acute or convalescent COVID-19. The chain uses TRBV6-4 and TRBJ2-3, with 8 bases fitting TRBD1. The sequencing sample was made of peripheral blood. The CDR3, as DNA: TGTGCCAGCAGTATCTACAGGGGGGATACGCAGTATTTT. Its translation is CASSIYRGDTQYF.